A single sample gave rise to the 24 T cell receptor beta chains below, sequenced in a study of T cell changes during pregnancy in multiple sclerosis. Measured with immunoSEQ multiplex PCR; TCRdb has only the in-frame clones, and not every one. The table includes approximately 20,000 clones, over 70% detected once. The sequenced sample was CD8+ T cells from peripheral blood mononuclear cells, obtained after pregnancy. The receptor source for this set is a female donor in good health, enrolled as a control in a pregnancy study.

The chain uses TRBV30 and TRBJ1-3, with a weak D call TRBD1 (5 bases). This CDR3 region has 13 residues. The V end lost 8 bases, the J end lost 4 bases, and 15 bases lay between the germline ends. Germline assignment: CDR1 GTSNPN and CDR2 SVGIG (reference sequence). CDR3 amino acids: CAGDWGRGNTIYF. The CDR3 nucleotides read TGTGCCGGGGACTGGGGTCGCGGAAACACCATATATTTT.

V gene TRBV7-9 combines with J gene TRBJ1-2; TRBD1 might be the D (5 bases). Germline CDR1 is SEHNR and CDR2 is FQNEAQ (reference sequence). The CDR3 spans 14 residues. V was pared by 0 bases and J by 4 bases, with 9 bases between. CDR3 protein: CASSLAQGGYGYTF. The DNA of the CDR3 is TGTGCCAGCAGCTTAGCGCAGGGCGGCTATGGCTACACCTTC. The complete variable domain, with remaining parts taken from reference TRBV7-9 and TRBJ1-2, reads DTGVSQNPRHKITKRGQNVTFRCDPISEHNRLYWYRQTLGQGPEFLTYFQNEAQLEKSRLLSDRFSAERPKGSFSTLEIQRTEQGDSAMYLCASSLAQGGYGYTFGSGTRLTVV.

This sequence joins TRBV11-2 and TRBJ1-6, with D perhaps TRBD1 (6 bases). CDR1 is SGHAT, CDR2 FQNNGV, per germline. CDR3 length: 15 residues. Between the trimmed V and J ends, which lost 5 bases and 7 bases, there was a span of 15 bases. In nucleotides, the CDR3 is TGTGCCAGCAGCCCCCGGACAGCTATCAATTCACCCCTCCACTTT. Its translation is CASSPRTAINSPLHF.

CDR3 nucleotide sequence: TGTGCCAGCAGTTACTCGATGGGGGGTGCCCGCAGGGAGCTGTTTTTT. Residues: CASSYSMGGARRELFF. The chain links TRBV6-5 to TRBJ2-2, with D tentatively TRBD2 (6 bases). V was trimmed by 0 bases and J by 9 bases, leaving 17 bases between them. Germline loops: CDR1 MNHEY, CDR2 SVGAGI. This CDR3 spans 16 amino acids.

Judged by abundance, this clone is medium-sized. V is TRBV4-3 and J is TRBJ1-1; D remains unclear. Deletions cut 0 bases from V and 0 bases from J, with 17 bases between. This CDR3 contains 18 residues. Germline V gene lookup returns CDR1 LGHNA and CDR2 YSLEER. CDR3 protein: CASSQEMAGGNMNTEAFF. The CDR3 coding sequence is TGCGCCAGCAGCCAAGAAATGGCAGGAGGAAACATGAACACTGAAGCTTTCTTT.

This clone was observed a few times. The V gene is TRBV6-6, the J gene TRBJ1-1; weak D call: TRBD1 (5 bases). Between the trimmed V and J ends, which lost 6 bases and 6 bases, there was a span of 14 bases. The CDR3 spans 13 residues. Germline V lookup: CDR1 MNHNY, CDR2 SVGAGI (reference sequence). The CDR3 spells CASSRDSGSEAFF. The DNA of the CDR3 is TGTGCCAGCAGCCGGGACTCTGGCTCTGAAGCTTTCTTT.

This chain links TRBV6-4 with TRBJ2-4; 9 bases align to TRBD2. After removal of 3 bases from V and 8 bases from J, the junction contained 5 bases not matched to a gene. Per the germline V gene, CDR1 is MRHNA and CDR2 is SNTAGT. The CDR3 has 14 amino acids. The CDR3 DNA sequence: TGTGCCAGCAGTGAGGGCGGGGGGGCAGACATTCAGTACTTC. Its protein product is CASSEGGGADIQYF.

This rearrangement joins TRBV29-1 to TRBJ2-7; D not certain. Germline V CDR1 and CDR2: SQVTM, ANQGSEA. V lost 1 base and J lost 2, with 6 bases in between. CDR3 length: 12 amino acids. The CDR3 nucleotides are TGCAGCGTTGAAGCGGTACCCTACGAGCAGTACTTC. Residues: CSVEAVPYEQYF.

This clone appeared once. The chain couples TRBV7-8 to TRBJ1-4; D is ambiguous. V lost 1 base, J lost 0 bases, and 6 bases lay in between. Germline CDR1 and CDR2: SGHVS and FQNEAQ. CDR3 length: 15 amino acids. CDR3 nucleotide sequence: TGTGCCAGCAGCTTAGGCGATGCAACTAATGAAAAACTGTTTTTT. Translated, it gives CASSLGDATNEKLFF.

This chain uses TRBV30 with TRBJ1-5; maybe TRBD1 (6 bases). V lost 2 bases and J lost 7, with 18 bases in between. Germline V gene lookup returns CDR1 GTSNPN and CDR2 SVGIG (reference sequence). The length of the CDR3 is 15 residues. The CDR3 protein is CAWSSAGARRQPQHF. The CDR3 DNA sequence: TGTGCCTGGAGTTCGGCAGGGGCTCGGCGACAGCCCCAGCATTTT.

The chain combines TRBV4-3 with TRBJ1-2; D gene uncertain. This CDR3 region has 17 residues. The V end was cut by 1 base, the J end by 4 bases, with 19 bases between. Germline lookup yields CDR1 LGHNA and CDR2 YSLEER. This CDR3 is CASSQGAGSADTYGYTF. The CDR3 DNA reads TGCGCCAGCAGCCAAGGCGCGGGGTCAGCCGATACCTATGGCTACACCTTC.

The chain couples TRBV27 to TRBJ1-2; 7 positions agree with TRBD1. CDR1 and CDR2 (germline): MNHEY, SMNVEV (reference sequence). After removal of 2 bases from V and 8 bases from J, the junction contained 5 bases not matched to a gene. This CDR3 comprises 13 residues. DNA for the CDR3: TGTGCCAGCAGTTTAAAGGGGGCGTACGGCTACACCTTC. This codes for CASSLKGAYGYTF.

This clone is judged medium-sized. The chain links TRBV27 to TRBJ2-7; 7 positions match TRBD1. J gave up 0 bases and V 5 bases, and 7 bases lay outside the gene matches. CDR1 is MNHEY and CDR2 is SMNVEV in the germline V gene (reference sequence). This CDR3 is 15 amino acids long. The CDR3 reads CASSPWTGVSYEQYF. DNA of the CDR3: TGTGCCAGCAGTCCGTGGACAGGTGTCTCCTACGAGCAGTACTTC.

The chain employs TRBV7-9 and TRBJ1-1, with 8 positions matching TRBD1. After removal of 8 bases from V and 1 base from J, the junction contained 3 bases not matched to a gene. Germline assignment: CDR1 SEHNR and CDR2 FQNEAQ (reference sequence). CDR3 length equals 13 residues. CDR3 region: CASGQGPNTEAFF. CDR3 DNA: TGTGCCAGCGGACAGGGCCCGAACACTGAAGCTTTCTTT.

The gene calls are TRBV6-5 and TRBJ1-5; D uncertain. V was clipped by 7 bases and J by 3 bases, with 13 bases between them. The germline gives CDR1 MNHEY, CDR2 SVGAGI. The CDR3 is 14 amino acids. CDR3 sequence reads: CASNPVGFNQPQHF. CDR3 DNA: TGTGCCAGCAACCCGGTGGGCTTCAATCAGCCCCAGCATTTT.

The chain couples TRBV30 to TRBJ2-7; 8 bases are shared with TRBD1. The CDR3 has 15 residues. Germline values: CDR1 GTSNPN, CDR2 SVGIG (reference sequence). The V segment lost 0 bases and the J segment 1 base; nucleotides outside the gene matches: 5. The CDR3 sequence is CAWSVPRQGSYEQYF. DNA of the CDR3: TGTGCCTGGAGTGTACCGCGACAGGGGTCCTACGAGCAGTACTTC.

The count of this clone is one. The rearrangement links TRBV6-4 to TRBJ2-1; 8 positions match TRBD1. CDR1 and CDR2 (germline): MRHNA, SNTAGT. CDR3 length: 14 residues. The J segment lost 4 bases and the V segment lost 6 bases, leaving 5 bases of the junction unmatched. DNA for the CDR3: TGTGCCAGCAGCAAAACAGGGGGGTACAATGAGCAGTTCTTC. As protein: CASSKTGGYNEQFF.

The rearrangement links TRBV5-6 to TRBJ1-1; TRBD1 is a possible D gene (5 bases). Germline CDR1 and CDR2: SGHDT and YYEEEE. The CDR3 is 14 residues long. Trimming pared 1 base from V and 3 bases from J, leaving 10 bases between. In nucleotides, the CDR3 is TGTGCCAGCAGCTTGCAGGGTCGGGACACTGAAGCTTTCTTT. Its protein product is CASSLQGRDTEAFF.

This clone appeared once. The genes are TRBV7-8 and TRBJ1-6, with D hard to call. The CDR3 contains 16 residues. Germline CDR1 reads SGHVS; CDR2 reads FQNEAQ. Trimming shortened V by 1 base and J by 8 bases, and 15 bases separated the two germline ends. As DNA, the CDR3 is TGTGCCAGCAGCTTAGACTCGGGAAATGTTTATTCACCCCTCCACTTT. This translates into CASSLDSGNVYSPLHF.

Here the CDR3 DNA reads TGTGCCAGCAGTTACTCGACTAGGGATAATTCACCCCTCCACTTT. Translating it yields CASSYSTRDNSPLHF. This chain links TRBV6-5 with TRBJ1-6, with D unresolved. Trimming stripped 0 bases from V and 5 bases from J, with 8 bases between. This CDR3 contains 15 residues. Germline CDR1 MNHEY, CDR2 SVGAGI.

The CDR3 nucleotides are TGTGCCTGGATGTCCGACAGTGGCTCCTACGAGCAGTACTTC. It translates to CAWMSDSGSYEQYF. The chain has TRBV30 and TRBJ2-7; D perhaps matches TRBD1 (5 bases). Trimming removed 4 bases from V and 0 bases from J, with 13 bases in between. Germline CDR1 is GTSNPN and CDR2 is SVGIG (reference sequence). The CDR3 is 14 residues long.

The CDR3 reads CASSLVGARGYTF. In nucleotides, the CDR3 is TGTGCCAGCAGCTTAGTGGGGGCGCGGGGCTACACCTTC. The V call is TRBV13, the J call TRBJ1-2, with D perhaps matching TRBD1 (6 bases). CDR3 length: 13 amino acids. Trimming took 1 base from V and 8 from J, leaving 11 bases between them. The germline CDR1 and CDR2 sequences are PRHDT and FYEKMQ (reference sequence).

This chain joins TRBV9 and TRBJ2-3, with 8 bases lining up with TRBD2. This CDR3 is 16 amino acids long. The V gene end was trimmed by 0 bases and the J gene end by 2 bases; junction bases not matched to a gene: 5. Germline CDR1 and CDR2: SGDLS and YYNGEE. CDR3 sequence: CASSVALAGITDTQYF. Here the CDR3 DNA reads TGTGCCAGCAGCGTAGCTTTAGCGGGGATCACAGATACGCAGTATTTT.

V is TRBV29-1 and J is TRBJ2-5; 8 bases are a match to TRBD2. V gave up 6 bases and J gave up 5 bases; unmatched junction bases: 8. In germline, CDR1 is SQVTM, CDR2 ANQGSEA. CDR3 length: 13 residues. CDR3 region: CSVLAGMRETQYF. The CDR3 DNA sequence: TGCAGCGTCTTAGCGGGGATGAGGGAGACCCAGTACTTC. The full variable domain, its missing parts supplied by reference TRBV29-1 and TRBJ2-5, is SAVISQKPSRDICQRGTSLTIQCQVDSQVTMMFWYRQQPGQSLTLIATANQGSEATYESGFVIDKFPISRPNLTFSTLTVSNMSPEDSSIYLCSVLAGMRETQYFGPGTRLLVL.